This TCR beta chain was captured by sequencing in a study of metastatic and nonmetastatic thyroid tumors. Overall study: Both malignant and benign thyroid patients supplied peripheral blood and tumor or nodule tissue samples, across which the repertoires of these patients were then compared.

Study-level points and caveats: Benign nodules were reported to have significantly lower TCR beta diversity than malignant thyroid tumors, in blood and tumor.

TCRdb re-called the PCR reads with MiXCR. The table shows about 8,700 clones, with roughly 26% occurring only once. V gave up 4 bases and J gave up 5 bases; unmatched junction bases: 4. In germline, CDR1 is MGHDK, CDR2 SYGVNS. This CDR3 has 15 amino acids. As for this clone: Its antigen is undetermined.

Thyroid surgery was performed in patients who had received no treatment beforehand. The chain has TRBV25-1 and TRBJ2-5, with 13 positions matching TRBD2. This clonotype originated in a female donor with papillary thyroid cancer or a benign thyroid nodule (not recorded which). Some clones in this sample may be carry-over from other donors' samples. The sequenced sample consisted of adjacent normal tissue. CDR3 sequence reads: CASSVPTSGRETQYF. CDR3 DNA sequence: TGTGCCAGCAGTGTACCGACTAGCGGGAGGGAGACCCAGTACTTC.